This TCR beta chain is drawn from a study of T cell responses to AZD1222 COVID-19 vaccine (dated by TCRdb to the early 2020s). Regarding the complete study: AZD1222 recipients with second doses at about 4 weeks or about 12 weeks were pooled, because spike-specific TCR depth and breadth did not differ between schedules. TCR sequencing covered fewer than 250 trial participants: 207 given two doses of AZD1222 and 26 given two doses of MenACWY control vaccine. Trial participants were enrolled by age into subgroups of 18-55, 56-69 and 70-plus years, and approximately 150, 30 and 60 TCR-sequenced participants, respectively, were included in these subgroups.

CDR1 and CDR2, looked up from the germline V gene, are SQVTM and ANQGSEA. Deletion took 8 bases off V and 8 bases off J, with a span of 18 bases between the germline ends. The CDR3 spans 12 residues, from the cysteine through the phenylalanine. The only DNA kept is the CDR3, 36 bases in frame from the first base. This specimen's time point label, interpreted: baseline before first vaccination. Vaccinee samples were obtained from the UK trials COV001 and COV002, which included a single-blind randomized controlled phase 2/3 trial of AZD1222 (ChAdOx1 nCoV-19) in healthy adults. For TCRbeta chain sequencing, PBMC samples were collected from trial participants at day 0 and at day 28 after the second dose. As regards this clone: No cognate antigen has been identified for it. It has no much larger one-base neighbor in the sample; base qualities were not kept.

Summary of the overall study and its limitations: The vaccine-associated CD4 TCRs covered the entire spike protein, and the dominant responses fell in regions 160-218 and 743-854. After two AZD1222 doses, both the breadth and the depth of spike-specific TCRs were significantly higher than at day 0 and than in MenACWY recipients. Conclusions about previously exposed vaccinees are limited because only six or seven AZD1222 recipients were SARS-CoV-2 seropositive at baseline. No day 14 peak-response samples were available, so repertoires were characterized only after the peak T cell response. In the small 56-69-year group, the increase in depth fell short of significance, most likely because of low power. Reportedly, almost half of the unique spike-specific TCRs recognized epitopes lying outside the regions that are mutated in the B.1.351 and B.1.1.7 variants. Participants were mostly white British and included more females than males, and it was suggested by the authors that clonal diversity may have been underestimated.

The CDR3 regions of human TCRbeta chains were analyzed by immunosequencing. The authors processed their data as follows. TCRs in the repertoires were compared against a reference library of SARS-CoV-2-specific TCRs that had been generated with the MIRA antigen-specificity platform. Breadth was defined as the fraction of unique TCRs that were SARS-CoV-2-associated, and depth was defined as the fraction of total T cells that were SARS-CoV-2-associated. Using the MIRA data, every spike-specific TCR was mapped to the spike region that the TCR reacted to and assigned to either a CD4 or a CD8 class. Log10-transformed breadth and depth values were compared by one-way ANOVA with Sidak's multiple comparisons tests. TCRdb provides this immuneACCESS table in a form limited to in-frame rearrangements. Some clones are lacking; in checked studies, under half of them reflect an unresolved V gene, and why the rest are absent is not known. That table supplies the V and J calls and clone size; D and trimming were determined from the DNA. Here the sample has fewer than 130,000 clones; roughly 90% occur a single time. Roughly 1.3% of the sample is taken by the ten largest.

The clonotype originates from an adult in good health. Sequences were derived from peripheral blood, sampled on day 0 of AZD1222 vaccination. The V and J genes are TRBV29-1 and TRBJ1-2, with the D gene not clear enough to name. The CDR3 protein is CSYRPGLGGYTF. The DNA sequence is TGCAGCTATCGACCGGGCCTAGGAGGCTACACCTTC.